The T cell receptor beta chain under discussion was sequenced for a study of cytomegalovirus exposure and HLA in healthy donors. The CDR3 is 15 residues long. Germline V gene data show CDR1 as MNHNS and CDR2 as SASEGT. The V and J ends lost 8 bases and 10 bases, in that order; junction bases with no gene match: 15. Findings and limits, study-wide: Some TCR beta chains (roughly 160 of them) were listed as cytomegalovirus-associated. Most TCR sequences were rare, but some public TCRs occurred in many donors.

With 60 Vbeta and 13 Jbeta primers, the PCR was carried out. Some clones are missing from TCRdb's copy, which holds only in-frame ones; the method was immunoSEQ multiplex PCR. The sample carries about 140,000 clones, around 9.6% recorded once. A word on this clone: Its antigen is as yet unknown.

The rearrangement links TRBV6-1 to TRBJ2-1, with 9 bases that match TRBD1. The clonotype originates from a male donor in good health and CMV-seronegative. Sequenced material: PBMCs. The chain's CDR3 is CASFFRDRASWEQFF. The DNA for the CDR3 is TGTGCCAGCTTCTTCCGGGACAGGGCGAGTTGGGAGCAGTTCTTC.